This T cell receptor (beta chain) was sequenced for a study of T cell responses to AZD1222 COVID-19 vaccine (dated by TCRdb to the early 2020s). Study-level background: AZD1222 recipients given second doses at about 4 weeks or at about 12 weeks were pooled, since spike-specific TCR depth and breadth were not found to differ between the two schedules. A total of 233 trial participants underwent TCR sequencing, of whom approximately 200 had received two doses of AZD1222 and 26 had received two doses of the MenACWY control vaccine. Enrollment into the trials was organized by age into subgroups of 18-55, 56-69 and 70-plus years, and those subgroups contained approximately 150, 30 and 60 TCR-sequenced participants, respectively.

The CDR3 regions of human TCRbeta chains were analyzed by immunosequencing. The authors processed their data as follows. TCRs in the repertoires were compared against a reference library of SARS-CoV-2-specific TCRs that had been generated with the MIRA antigen-specificity platform. Breadth was defined as the fraction of unique TCRs that were SARS-CoV-2-associated, and depth was defined as the fraction of total T cells that were SARS-CoV-2-associated. Using the MIRA data, every spike-specific TCR was mapped to the spike region that the TCR reacted to and assigned to either a CD4 or a CD8 class. Log10-transformed breadth and depth values were compared by one-way ANOVA with Sidak's multiple comparisons tests. This is the immuneACCESS table as TCRdb keeps it, with only in-frame sequences that have V and J called. A part of the clones is gone; compared with another copy, unresolved V genes explain less than half, and the rest is unexplained. That table furnishes V, J and clone size, whereas the DNA furnished D and trimming. Within this sample are about 140,000 clones, with more than 80% of them counted one time only. About 3% of the sample rests with the top ten.

V drops 1 base and J drops 0 bases, leaving 6 bases in between. From the cysteine up to the phenylalanine, the CDR3 has a length of 13 residues. The read is trimmed to its CDR3 DNA, 39 bases read in frame from base 1. For CDR1 and CDR2, the germline V gene lists SQVTM and ANQGSEA. In light of the paper, this sample's time point label describes: baseline before first vaccination. The vaccinee samples were drawn from two UK trials, COV001 and COV002, one of which was a single-blind randomized controlled phase 2/3 trial testing AZD1222 (ChAdOx1 nCoV-19) in healthy adults. For TCRbeta chain sequencing, PBMC samples were collected from trial participants at day 0 and at day 28 after the second dose. A word on this clone: Its antigen is not yet known. Qualities for individual bases were not recorded, and no much larger clone is one base off.

Points the paper makes about the study in general: Only five or six AZD1222 recipients were SARS-CoV-2 seropositive at baseline, limiting conclusions about previously exposed vaccinees. Vaccine-associated CD4 TCRs spanned the whole spike protein, with dominant responses in regions 160-218 and 743-854. Because no samples from the day 14 peak response were available, repertoires could be characterized only after the peak T cell response. Most participants were white British and females outnumbered males, and the authors suggested that clonal diversity may have been underestimated. The 56-69-year group was small, and its depth increase did not reach significance, likely because of low power. A significant rise in spike-specific TCR breadth and depth was observed after two AZD1222 doses relative to day 0 and relative to MenACWY recipients. Reportedly, close to half of the unique spike-specific TCRs recognized epitopes lying outside the regions that are mutated in the B.1.351 and B.1.1.7 variants.

The sequence links TRBV29-1 to TRBJ1-1; perhaps TRBD1 is the D gene, with 5 bases matching. Material: peripheral blood, obtained on day 0 of AZD1222 vaccination. The TCR was taken from an adult in good health. CDR3 protein: CSVEGDLNTEAFF. The sequenced DNA: TGCAGCGTTGAAGGGGACTTGAACACTGAAGCTTTCTTT. Joined to the reference TRBV29-1 and TRBJ1-1 proteins, this CDR3 gives the full variable domain: SAVISQKPSRDICQRGTSLTIQCQVDSQVTMMFWYRQQPGQSLTLIATANQGSEATYESGFVIDKFPISRPNLTFSTLTVSNMSPEDSSIYLCSVEGDLNTEAFFGQGTRLTVV.